The rows below give T cell receptor beta chains drawn from one sample of a study of blood T cells in healthy people across ages. One entry per CDR3 protein results from TCRdb running MiXCR on the 5' RACE reads. Among more than 900,000 distinct CDR3 sequences listed, approximately 25% were seen once. This sample was also put to use in a study of T cells of mothers and their children.

Material: blood. These receptors all come from a girl aged 2 to 10 in good health. CDR3s include the opening cysteine and the closing phenylalanine or tryptophan. The order of the fields is clone size, D gene, V gene, J gene, CDR3 DNA, CDR3 protein. D genes are given only for firm matches. Some rows mark clone size as missing; the rest say once, few, many or name a class of expanded clone.

abundance: NA; d_gene: TRBD1; v_gene: TRBV10-3; j_gene: TRBJ2-5; CDR3nt: TGTGCCATCAGTGACGCAGTGGGACAGGGGGTAGGGACCCAGTACTTC; CDR3aa: CAISDAVGQGVGTQYF
abundance: few; d_gene: NA; v_gene: TRBV7-9; j_gene: TRBJ2-1; CDR3nt: TGTGCCAGCAGCTTAGTCGTGATGAATGAGCAGTTCTTC; CDR3aa: CASSLVVMNEQFF
abundance: few; d_gene: TRBD2; v_gene: TRBV5-4; j_gene: TRBJ2-3; CDR3nt: TGTGCCAGCAGCTTGGGAGCGGGAGCAGATGCGCAGTATTTT; CDR3aa: CASSLGAGADAQYF
abundance: NA; d_gene: NA; v_gene: TRBV12-5; j_gene: TRBJ1-1; CDR3nt: TGTGCTAGTGGTTGGAGGACAGCCGAAGCTTTCTTT; CDR3aa: CASGWRTAEAFF
abundance: few; d_gene: TRBD2; v_gene: TRBV10-3; j_gene: TRBJ2-5; CDR3nt: TGTGCCACCGGGACTACCCAAGAGACCCAGTACTTC; CDR3aa: CATGTTQETQYF
abundance: NA; d_gene: NA; v_gene: TRBV7-2; j_gene: TRBJ2-3; CDR3nt: TGTGCCAGCAGCTTTCAGAGATCAGACGATACGCAGTATTTT; CDR3aa: CASSFQRSDDTQYF
abundance: few; d_gene: NA; v_gene: TRBV7-6; j_gene: TRBJ2-7; CDR3nt: TGTGCCAGCAGCTCCGCACCAACAGGGACCTACGAGCAGTACTTC; CDR3aa: CASSSAPTGTYEQYF
abundance: few; d_gene: TRBD2; v_gene: TRBV5-4; j_gene: TRBJ2-5; CDR3nt: TGTGCCAGCAGCTTGTCGGCTAGCGGGATGAAGTACTTC; CDR3aa: CASSLSASGMKYF
abundance: few; d_gene: NA; v_gene: TRBV23-1; j_gene: TRBJ1-2; CDR3nt: TGCGCCAGCAGTCAATCCTCTCAACTTAACTATGGCTACACCTTC; CDR3aa: CASSQSSQLNYGYTF
abundance: NA; d_gene: NA; v_gene: TRBV20-1; j_gene: TRBJ1-1; CDR3nt: TGCAGTGCAAAAAGGATGAACACTGAAGCTTTCTTT; CDR3aa: CSAKRMNTEAFF
abundance: few; d_gene: TRBD2; v_gene: TRBV13; j_gene: TRBJ2-1; CDR3nt: TGTGCCAGCAGCCCACGCGGCGGGGGGGCGTCCTACAATGAGCAGTTCTTC; CDR3aa: CASSPRGGGASYNEQFF
abundance: NA; d_gene: NA; v_gene: TRBV4-3; j_gene: TRBJ2-7; CDR3nt: TGCGCCAGCAGCCCCCGAGGGGGTCGCTACGAGCAGTACTTC; CDR3aa: CASSPRGGRYEQYF
abundance: NA; d_gene: NA; v_gene: TRBV7-9; j_gene: TRBJ2-3; CDR3nt: TGTGCCAGCAGCTTCCGGCCCTCAGATACGCAGTATTTT; CDR3aa: CASSFRPSDTQYF
abundance: few; d_gene: NA; v_gene: TRBV3-1; j_gene: TRBJ2-5; CDR3nt: TGTGCCAGCAGCCAAGAGATGACGGACCAAGAGACCCAGTACTTC; CDR3aa: CASSQEMTDQETQYF
abundance: NA; d_gene: NA; v_gene: TRBV12-3/TRBV12-4; j_gene: TRBJ2-5; CDR3nt: TGTGCCAGCAGTTTAGTTGCTGCTAAGACCCAGTACTTC; CDR3aa: CASSLVAAKTQYF
abundance: few; d_gene: NA; v_gene: TRBV7-6; j_gene: TRBJ2-1; CDR3nt: TGTGCCAGCAGCCCCCCCGCAACCCCCGATGAGCAGTTCTTC; CDR3aa: CASSPPATPDEQFF
abundance: NA; d_gene: TRBD1; v_gene: TRBV29-1; j_gene: TRBJ1-2; CDR3nt: TGCAGCGTCGACAGGGGCGGTAACTATGGCTACACCTTC; CDR3aa: CSVDRGGNYGYTF
abundance: few; d_gene: TRBD2; v_gene: TRBV7-8; j_gene: TRBJ2-3; CDR3nt: TGTGCCAGCAGCCCCGGAGTAGCGGGAGATTTCGGTACGCAGTATTTT; CDR3aa: CASSPGVAGDFGTQYF
abundance: NA; d_gene: TRBD1; v_gene: TRBV5-5; j_gene: TRBJ2-1; CDR3nt: TGTGCCAGCAGCGTCCTGGACGGGACAGGGAGCTACAATGAGCAGTTCTTC; CDR3aa: CASSVLDGTGSYNEQFF
abundance: few; d_gene: NA; v_gene: TRBV5-1; j_gene: TRBJ1-4; CDR3nt: TGCGCCAGCAGCTGGTACAACGGCGATGAAAAACTGTTTTTT; CDR3aa: CASSWYNGDEKLFF
abundance: NA; d_gene: NA; v_gene: TRBV19; j_gene: TRBJ2-3; CDR3nt: TGTGCCAGTAGTATAGGGGCAGGGACCACAGATACGCAGTATTTT; CDR3aa: CASSIGAGTTDTQYF
abundance: few; d_gene: TRBD2; v_gene: TRBV15; j_gene: TRBJ2-6; CDR3nt: TGTGCCACCAGCAGAGACCTAGCGGGAGGATCTGGGGCCAACGTCCTGACTTTC; CDR3aa: CATSRDLAGGSGANVLTF